This passage covers 14 T cell receptor beta chains from one sample sequenced in a study of patients and donors after allogeneic stem cell transplantation. TCRdb analysed the RT-PCR reads with MiXCR anew, one entry per CDR3 protein. Of under 30,000 distinct CDR3 sequences listed, around 28% are singletons. Material: blood, either unsorted or a sorted T cell fraction (not recorded which). Receptor source: a human donor who was either an allogeneic HSCT recipient or a stem cell or donor lymphocyte infusion donor (not recorded which). It is not recorded whose cells these are; they may come from a transplant donor.

The chain uses TRBV20-1 and TRBJ2-2; no firm D call. This CDR3 is 11 amino acids long. In germline, CDR1 is DFQATT, CDR2 SNEGSKA (reference sequence). The ends were cut back, 3 bases at V and 3 bases at J, with 2 bases in the middle. CDR3 coding DNA: TGCAGTGCTAGGGACACCGGGGAGCTGTTTTTT. Its protein product is CSARDTGELFF.

The rearrangement joins TRBV12-3 or TRBV12-4 to TRBJ1-2; D call uncertain. CDR3 length: 11 residues. Trimming removed 6 bases at V and 6 bases at J, with 8 bases between. CDR3: CASRREDGYTF. CDR3 bases: TGTGCCAGCAGGCGCGAAGATGGCTACACCTTC.

There are many counts of this clonotype. V gene TRBV15 combines with J gene TRBJ2-5, with D unclear. Germline CDR1 LNHNV, CDR2 YYDKDF (reference sequence). V was clipped by 0 bases and J by 3 bases, with 8 bases between them. The CDR3 has 14 amino acids. CDR3: CATSRDLGKETQYF. CDR3 DNA: TGTGCCACCAGCAGAGATCTGGGTAAAGAGACCCAGTACTTC.

Comments on this clonotype: This likely traces to a read error, being one base from a far larger clone. J is TRBJ2-7 and V is TRBV6-6; D gene ambiguous. CDR3 size: 11 residues. Looked up from germline, CDR1 is MNHNY and CDR2 is SVGAGI (reference sequence). CDR3 sequence: CASAAQETQHF. The CDR3 coding sequence is TGTGCCAGCGCGGCCCAAGAGACCCAGCACTTC.

The chain employs TRBV25-1 and TRBJ2-5, with 8 bases matching TRBD1. V lost 6 bases, J lost 9 bases, and 6 bases stayed unmatched. The CDR3 spans 12 residues. Germline lookup yields CDR1 MGHDK and CDR2 SYGVNS. The CDR3 DNA sequence: TGTGCCAGCAGCGGGACAGGCAGGGCCCAGTACTTC. As protein: CASSGTGRAQYF.

This clonotype came up a few times. The V call is TRBV5-1, the J call TRBJ2-6; weak D call: TRBD2 (5 bases). The CDR3 loop spans 17 amino acids. Germline lookup yields CDR1 SGHRS and CDR2 YFSETQ. V shed 3 bases and J shed 3 bases, with 16 bases lying between them. CDR3 DNA: TGCGCCAGCAGCTCGGCCGGGGTGAGCATTGGGGCCAACGTCCTGACTTTC. Encoded protein: CASSSAGVSIGANVLTF.

The chain has TRBV7-3 and TRBJ1-1; D is unclear. With 3 bases removed from V and 1 base from J, the gap between germline ends came to 6 bases. This CDR3 contains 13 residues. Germline assignment: CDR1 SGHTA and CDR2 FQGTGA. The CDR3 coding sequence is TGTGCCAGCAGCTTTACAGCGAACACTGAAGCTTTCTTT. This encodes CASSFTANTEAFF.

The chain links TRBV3-1 to TRBJ1-2; 7 positions agree with TRBD1. Trimming removed 0 bases from V and 2 bases from J; junction bases left unmatched: 0. CDR1 and CDR2 (germline): LGHDT, YNNKEL (reference sequence). CDR3 length: 14 amino acids. In DNA form, the CDR3 reads TGTGCCAGCAGCCAAGACAGGGGGAACTATGGCTACACCTTC. As protein: CASSQDRGNYGYTF.

This clonotype was observed many times. This chain joins TRBV20-1 and TRBJ2-5; D remains unclear. The CDR3 runs to 13 residues. Germline values: CDR1 DFQATT, CDR2 SNEGSKA (reference sequence). V lost 0 bases to trimming and J lost 4 bases, with 9 bases between them. The DNA of the CDR3 is TGCAGTGCTAGAGAAAGTAGCAGAGAGACCCAGTACTTC. This translates into CSARESSRETQYF.

V usage is TRBV28 and J usage is TRBJ1-2, with D uncertain. The germline V and J ends were trimmed by 7 bases and 7 bases, with 19 bases remaining between them. This CDR3 is 14 amino acids long. Germline CDR1 MDHEN, CDR2 SYDVKM. CDR3 region: CASTLGGIESGYTF. Written as DNA, the CDR3 is TGTGCCAGCACCTTAGGAGGGATTGAGAGTGGCTACACCTTC.

Many counts were recorded for this clonotype. The chain carries TRBV6-5 and TRBJ1-3; no definite D call. Trimming removed 4 bases from V and 3 bases from J, with 4 bases in between. CDR3 size: 12 residues. Germline assignment: CDR1 MNHEY and CDR2 SVGAGI. The CDR3 DNA reads as TGTGCCAGCAGTTCTGGTGGAAACACCATATATTTT. The encoded protein is CASSSGGNTIYF.

The rearrangement joins TRBV9 to TRBJ2-3; D remains unclear. V gave up 3 bases and J gave up 0 bases, with 8 bases separating them. The CDR3 contains 14 residues. Germline V gives CDR1 SGDLS, CDR2 YYNGEE. The CDR3 spells CASSAGLSTDTQYF. CDR3 coding DNA: TGTGCCAGCAGCGCTGGCCTCAGCACAGATACGCAGTATTTT.

The gene calls are TRBV6-1 and TRBJ1-1, with unresolved D. Germline CDR1 and CDR2: MNHNS and SASEGT. The CDR3 length is 14 residues. Trimming left V 2 bases short and J 3 bases short, with 10 bases between. In nucleotides, the CDR3 is TGTGCCAGCAGTGAATACGGCAGCCACACTGAAGCTTTCTTT. Translation gives CASSEYGSHTEAFF.

This clonotype appeared a single time. The junction and the germline gene differ at one end; a read error may be behind it. J is TRBJ2-3 and V is TRBV20-1, with D possibly TRBD2 on 6 matching bases. CDR1 and CDR2 from the germline V gene are DFQATT and SNEGSKA (reference sequence). This CDR3 has 15 residues. CDR3 nucleotide sequence: TGCAGTACTAGAGTAACAGCGGGCAGCACAGATACGCAGTATTTT. Translation: CSTRVTAGSTDTQYF.